A single TCR beta chain is shown here with its context. Its antigen is not identified. The data stem from a study of T cell responses to AZD1222 COVID-19 vaccine. The wider study: The study pooled second doses at about 4 or about 12 weeks. Study-level results: White British donors predominated, females outnumbered males, and clonal diversity was possibly underestimated.

Some clones are missing from TCRdb's copy, which holds only in-frame ones; the method was immunoSEQ multiplex PCR. The table lists 70,000 to 95,000 clones, about 88% of them singletons. CDR1 is SGHVS and CDR2 is FNYEAQ in the germline V gene. The CDR3 has 16 amino acids. V shed 4 bases and J shed 5 bases, with 17 bases lying between them. The rearrangement links TRBV7-6 to TRBJ1-4; the D is unclear. This receptor was taken from an adult in good health. Source: peripheral blood, taken on day 0 of AZD1222 vaccination. The CDR3 nucleotides are TGTGCCAGCAGCTCGGACCCCGGAGGGTTAAATGAAAAACTGTTTTTT. This codes for CASSSDPGGLNEKLFF.